The clone carrying this T cell receptor beta chain was detected ten times or more. Its antigen remains unknown. TCRdb called the reads again in MiXCR, with one record for every CDR3 protein. The sample has 800,000 to 950,000 distinct CDR3 sequences; about 33% are singletons. The data derive from a study of T cell repertoires in cytomegalovirus infection. The material sequenced was cultured CD8+ T cells from PBMCs, taken from culture after CMV antigen stimulation. This receptor was identified in a human donor in good health (CMV status not recorded). Some clones in this sample may be carry-over from other donors' samples.

The CDR3 reads CASSLGAGGRQVTANYGYTF. In nucleotides, the CDR3 is TGTGCCAGCAGCTTAGGGGCTGGGGGACGCCAAGTCACAGCTAACTATGGCTACACCTTC. The V call is TRBV7-2, the J call TRBJ1-2, with TRBD1 as a possible D gene (5 bases). Germline V CDR1 and CDR2: SGHTA, FQGNSA. The ends were cut back, 1 base at V and 0 bases at J, with 24 bases in the middle. This CDR3 has 20 amino acids.